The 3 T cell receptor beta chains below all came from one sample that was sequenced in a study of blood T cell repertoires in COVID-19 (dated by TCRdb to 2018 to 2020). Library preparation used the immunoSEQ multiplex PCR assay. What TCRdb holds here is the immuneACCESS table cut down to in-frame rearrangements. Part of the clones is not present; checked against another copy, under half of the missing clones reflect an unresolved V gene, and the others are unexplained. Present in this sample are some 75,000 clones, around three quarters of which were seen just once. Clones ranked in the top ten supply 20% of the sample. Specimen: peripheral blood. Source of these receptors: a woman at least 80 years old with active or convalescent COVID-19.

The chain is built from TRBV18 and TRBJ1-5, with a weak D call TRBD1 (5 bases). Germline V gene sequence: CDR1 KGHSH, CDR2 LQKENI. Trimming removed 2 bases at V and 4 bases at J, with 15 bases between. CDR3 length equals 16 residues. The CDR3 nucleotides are TGTGCCAGCTCACCATCCGCACGCGGGGCGAATCAGCCCCAGCATTTT. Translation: CASSPSARGANQPQHF.

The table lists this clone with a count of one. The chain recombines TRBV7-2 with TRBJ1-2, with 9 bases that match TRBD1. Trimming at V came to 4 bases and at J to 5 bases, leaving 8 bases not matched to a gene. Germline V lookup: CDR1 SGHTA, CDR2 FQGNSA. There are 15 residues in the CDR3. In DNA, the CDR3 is TGTGCCAGCAGCTCCCACAGGGGACAGGGTTATGGCTACACCTTC. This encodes CASSSHRGQGYGYTF.

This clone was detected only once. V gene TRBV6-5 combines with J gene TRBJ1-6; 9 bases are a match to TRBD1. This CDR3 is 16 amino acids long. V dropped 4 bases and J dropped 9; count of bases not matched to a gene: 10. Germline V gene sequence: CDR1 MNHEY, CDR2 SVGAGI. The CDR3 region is CASSSPDRGSSSPLHF. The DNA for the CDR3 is TGTGCCAGCAGTTCGCCCGACAGGGGGTCTAGTTCACCCCTCCACTTT.